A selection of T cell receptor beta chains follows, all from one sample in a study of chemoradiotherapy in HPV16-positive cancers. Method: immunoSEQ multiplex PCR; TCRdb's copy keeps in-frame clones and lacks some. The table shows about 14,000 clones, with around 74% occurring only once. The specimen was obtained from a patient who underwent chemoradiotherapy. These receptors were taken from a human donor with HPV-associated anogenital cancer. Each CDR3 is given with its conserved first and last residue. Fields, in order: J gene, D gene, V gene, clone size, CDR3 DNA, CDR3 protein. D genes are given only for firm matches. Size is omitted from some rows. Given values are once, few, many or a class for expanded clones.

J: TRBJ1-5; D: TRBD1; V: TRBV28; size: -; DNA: TGTGCCAGCAGATGGGACAGGGCCAATCAGCCCCAGCATTTT; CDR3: CASRWDRANQPQHF
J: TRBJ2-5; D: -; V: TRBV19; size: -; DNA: TGTGCCAGTAGCGCGGACGACCAAGAGACCCAGTACTTC; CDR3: CASSADDQETQYF
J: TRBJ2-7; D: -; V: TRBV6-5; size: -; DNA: TGTGCCAGCAGTTATTCCCAGTGGGTTATTGGTGAGCAGTACTTC; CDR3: CASSYSQWVIGEQYF
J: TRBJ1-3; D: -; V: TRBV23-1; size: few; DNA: TGCGCCAGCACGTCCTCTGGAAACACCATATATTTT; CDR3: CASTSSGNTIYF
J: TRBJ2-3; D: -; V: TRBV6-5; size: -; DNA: TGTGCCAGCAGTCGCCCTAGGGGGAGAGATACGCAGTATTTT; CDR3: CASSRPRGRDTQYF
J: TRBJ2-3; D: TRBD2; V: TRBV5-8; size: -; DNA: TGTGCCAGCAGCACCAGACTAGCTAGCACAGATACGCAGTATTTT; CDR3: CASSTRLASTDTQYF
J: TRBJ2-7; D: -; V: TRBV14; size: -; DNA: TGTGCCAGCAGCCAATATTTGACAATTCCCTACGAGCAGTACTTC; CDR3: CASSQYLTIPYEQYF
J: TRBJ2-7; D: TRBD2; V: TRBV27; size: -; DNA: TGTGCCAGCAGTTCTTCACTAGCGGAACACTACGAGCAGTACTTC; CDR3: CASSSSLAEHYEQYF
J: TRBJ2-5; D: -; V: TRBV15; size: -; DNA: TGTGCCACCAGCAGAGATTCTAGGGAGACCCAGTACTTC; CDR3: CATSRDSRETQYF
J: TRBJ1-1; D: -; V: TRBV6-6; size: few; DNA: TGTGCCAGCCGGGGGGGAAACACTGAAGCTTTCTTT; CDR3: CASRGGNTEAFF
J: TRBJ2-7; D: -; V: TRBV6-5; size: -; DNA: TGTGCCAGCAGCTCGGTTGCTTGGACTTACGAGCAGTACTTC; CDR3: CASSSVAWTYEQYF
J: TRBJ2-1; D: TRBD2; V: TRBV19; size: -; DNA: TGTGCCAGTAGTACCCTAAGCGGGAGGGGTTACAATGAGCAGTTCTTC; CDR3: CASSTLSGRGYNEQFF
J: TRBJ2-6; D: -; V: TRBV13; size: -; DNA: TGTGCCAGCACTAACGCAGGGGCTACTGGGGCCAACGTCCTGACTTTC; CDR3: CASTNAGATGANVLTF
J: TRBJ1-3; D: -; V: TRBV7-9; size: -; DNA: TGTGCCAGCAGCTTAACCGGGAGGGACACCATATATTTT; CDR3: CASSLTGRDTIYF
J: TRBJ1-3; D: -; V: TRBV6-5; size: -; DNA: TGTGCCAGCAGCCTGCTGGGCTCTGGAAACACCATATATTTT; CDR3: CASSLLGSGNTIYF
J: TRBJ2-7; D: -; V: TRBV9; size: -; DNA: TGTGCCAGCAGCGTCCGGGCCTACGAGCAGTACTTC; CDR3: CASSVRAYEQYF
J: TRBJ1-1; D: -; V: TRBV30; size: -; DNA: TGTGCCTGGAGTCGAGGGGAAAACACTGAAGCTTTCTTT; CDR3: CAWSRGENTEAFF
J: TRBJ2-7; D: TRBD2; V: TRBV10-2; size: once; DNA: TGCGCCAGCGCCGGCGGGGGGGATCTCTACGAGCAGTACTTC; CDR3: CASAGGGDLYEQYF
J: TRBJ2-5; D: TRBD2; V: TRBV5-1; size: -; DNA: TGCGCCAGCAGTGTTGTCGCGGGAGAGGGTGAGACCCAGTACTTC; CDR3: CASSVVAGEGETQYF
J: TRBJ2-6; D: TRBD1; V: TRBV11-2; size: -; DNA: TGTGCCAGCAGCGAACAGGGGGCCATGGGGGCCAACGTCCTGACTTTC; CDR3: CASSEQGAMGANVLTF
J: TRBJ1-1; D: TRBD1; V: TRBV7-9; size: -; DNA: TGTGCCAGCAGCTCCGGAGGGCAGGGGGCGTTTGGGGTGGCTGAAGCTTTCTTT; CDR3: CASSSGGQGAFGVAEAFF
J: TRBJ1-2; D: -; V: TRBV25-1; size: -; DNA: TGTGCCAGCAGTGAATACCCGGAGACCTATGGCTACACCTTC; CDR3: CASSEYPETYGYTF
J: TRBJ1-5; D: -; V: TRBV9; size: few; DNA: TGTGCCAGCAGCGTAGGTAGGTTTGAGGGTAGCAATCAGCCCCAGCATTTT; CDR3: CASSVGRFEGSNQPQHF
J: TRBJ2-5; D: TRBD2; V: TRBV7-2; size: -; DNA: TGTGCCACTAGGCTAGCGGGCGGAGAGACCCAGTACTTC; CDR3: CATRLAGGETQYF
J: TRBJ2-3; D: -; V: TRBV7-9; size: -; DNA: TGTGCCAGCAGCCCAAAAACGGCAGATACGCAGTATTTT; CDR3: CASSPKTADTQYF
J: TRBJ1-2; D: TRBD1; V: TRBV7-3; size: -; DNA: TGTGCCAGCAGCCGTCGGACAGGGGGGTATGGCTACACCTTC; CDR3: CASSRRTGGYGYTF